These T cell receptor beta chains were read from a single sample in a study of cytomegalovirus exposure and HLA in healthy donors. Sequenced by immunoSEQ multiplex PCR; TCRdb stores in-frame clones only, minus some. The repertoire consists of some 98,000 clones, with 75% to 85% occurring once and the leading ten covering about a tenth. Sequencing was carried out using PBMCs. These receptors came from a man younger than 35 in good health and CMV-seropositive. The CDR3 runs from the conserved cysteine through the conserved F or W. Each record gives: V gene, clone size, J gene, D gene, CDR3 protein, CDR3 DNA. The D gene is left open where the match is weak. Clone size is shown for a subset of rows, as once, few, many or a class of expanded clone.

v_gene: TRBV7-9; abundance: NA; j_gene: TRBJ2-1; d_gene: TRBD2; CDR3aa: CASSWSGGLNEQFF; CDR3nt: TGTGCCAGCAGCTGGTCGGGGGGGCTAAATGAGCAGTTCTTC
v_gene: TRBV28; abundance: NA; j_gene: TRBJ1-4; d_gene: TRBD1; CDR3aa: CASSRPNPLRQGEKLFF; CDR3nt: TGTGCCAGCAGCCGCCCAAATCCGCTCAGACAGGGGGAAAAACTGTTTTTT
v_gene: TRBV28; abundance: NA; j_gene: TRBJ2-3; d_gene: TRBD2; CDR3aa: CASRTPGGRGDTQYF; CDR3nt: TGTGCCAGCAGAACCCCGGGGGGGCGAGGAGATACGCAGTATTTT
v_gene: TRBV2; abundance: NA; j_gene: TRBJ2-3; d_gene: NA; CDR3aa: CAAKIPTRGDTQYF; CDR3nt: TGTGCCGCCAAGATTCCCACGCGCGGGGATACGCAGTATTTT
v_gene: TRBV7-3; abundance: once; j_gene: TRBJ2-1; d_gene: NA; CDR3aa: CASSSSNEQFF; CDR3nt: TGTGCCAGCAGCTCATCCAATGAGCAGTTCTTC
v_gene: TRBV30; abundance: NA; j_gene: TRBJ1-5; d_gene: NA; CDR3aa: CAWSGFQGGNQPQHF; CDR3nt: TGTGCCTGGAGTGGTTTTCAGGGAGGGAATCAGCCCCAGCATTTT
v_gene: TRBV28; abundance: NA; j_gene: TRBJ2-7; d_gene: NA; CDR3aa: CASSPQGEQYF; CDR3nt: TGTGCCAGCAGCCCACAGGGCGAGCAGTACTTC
v_gene: TRBV7-9; abundance: NA; j_gene: TRBJ2-3; d_gene: TRBD1; CDR3aa: CASSQPTGAYTDTQYF; CDR3nt: TGTGCCAGCAGCCAACCGACAGGGGCCTACACAGATACGCAGTATTTT
v_gene: TRBV9; abundance: NA; j_gene: TRBJ1-1; d_gene: NA; CDR3aa: CASSVGALNTEAFF; CDR3nt: TGTGCCAGCAGCGTAGGAGCCCTGAACACTGAAGCTTTCTTT
v_gene: TRBV29-1; abundance: NA; j_gene: TRBJ2-7; d_gene: TRBD1; CDR3aa: CSFQGAQGGEQYF; CDR3nt: TGCAGCTTCCAGGGGGCTCAAGGGGGAGAGCAGTACTTC
v_gene: TRBV7-2; abundance: NA; j_gene: TRBJ1-1; d_gene: NA; CDR3aa: CASSLGRAMNTEAFF; CDR3nt: TGTGCCAGCAGCTTGGGCAGGGCGATGAACACTGAAGCTTTCTTT
v_gene: TRBV10-1; abundance: NA; j_gene: TRBJ2-5; d_gene: NA; CDR3aa: CASSLPGGTQYF; CDR3nt: TGCGCCAGCAGTCTTCCCGGGGGGACCCAGTACTTC
v_gene: TRBV5-1; abundance: NA; j_gene: TRBJ2-1; d_gene: TRBD2; CDR3aa: CASSGVGGGAAEQFF; CDR3nt: TGCGCCAGCAGCGGCGTGGGCGGGGGGGCCGCTGAGCAGTTCTTC
v_gene: TRBV7-4; abundance: NA; j_gene: TRBJ2-7; d_gene: NA; CDR3aa: CASSGPKYF; CDR3nt: TGTGCCAGCAGCGGGCCGAAGTACTTC
v_gene: TRBV5-1; abundance: NA; j_gene: TRBJ2-1; d_gene: TRBD2; CDR3aa: CASSWSSGGSYNEQFF; CDR3nt: TGCGCCAGCAGCTGGTCTAGCGGGGGGTCTTACAATGAGCAGTTCTTC
v_gene: TRBV2; abundance: NA; j_gene: TRBJ1-5; d_gene: NA; CDR3aa: CASGRRGGNQPQHF; CDR3nt: TGTGCCAGCGGAAGACGAGGCGGAAATCAGCCCCAGCATTTT
v_gene: TRBV14; abundance: few; j_gene: TRBJ1-4; d_gene: NA; CDR3aa: CASSPFAGPDGKLFF; CDR3nt: TGTGCCAGCAGCCCTTTTGCGGGACCGGATGGAAAACTGTTTTTT
v_gene: TRBV18; abundance: NA; j_gene: TRBJ2-3; d_gene: NA; CDR3aa: CASSPSKLGTDTQYF; CDR3nt: TGTGCCAGCTCACCAAGTAAGCTAGGCACAGATACGCAGTATTTT
v_gene: TRBV27; abundance: NA; j_gene: TRBJ2-7; d_gene: TRBD1; CDR3aa: CASTPPDRDSYEQYF; CDR3nt: TGTGCCAGCACCCCCCCGGACAGGGACTCCTACGAGCAGTACTTC
v_gene: TRBV10-3; abundance: few; j_gene: TRBJ2-5; d_gene: NA; CDR3aa: CATQTRGTGVETQYF; CDR3nt: TGTGCCACCCAAACAAGAGGAACCGGGGTAGAGACCCAGTACTTC
v_gene: TRBV19; abundance: NA; j_gene: TRBJ1-5; d_gene: TRBD1; CDR3aa: CAGGYMTGLNQPQHF; CDR3nt: TGTGCCGGAGGCTATATGACAGGGCTTAATCAGCCCCAGCATTTT
v_gene: TRBV11-2; abundance: NA; j_gene: TRBJ2-2; d_gene: TRBD2; CDR3aa: CASSSLSGGAPGELFF; CDR3nt: TGTGCCAGCAGTTCTCTTAGCGGGGGGGCCCCCGGGGAGCTGTTTTTT
v_gene: TRBV9; abundance: NA; j_gene: TRBJ2-1; d_gene: NA; CDR3aa: CASSVRVAHEQFF; CDR3nt: TGTGCCAGCAGCGTGAGGGTAGCGCATGAGCAGTTCTTC
v_gene: TRBV28; abundance: NA; j_gene: TRBJ2-7; d_gene: NA; CDR3aa: CASSLSELRVSYEQYF; CDR3nt: TGTGCCAGCAGTTTATCGGAGTTACGAGTCTCCTACGAGCAGTACTTC
v_gene: TRBV7-8; abundance: NA; j_gene: TRBJ2-7; d_gene: TRBD2; CDR3aa: CASSSRLAGGASYEQYF; CDR3nt: TGTGCCAGCAGCTCCCGACTAGCGGGGGGGGCATCGTACGAGCAGTACTTC
v_gene: TRBV5-1; abundance: few; j_gene: TRBJ1-5; d_gene: NA; CDR3aa: CASSLVQGNQPQHF; CDR3nt: TGCGCCAGCAGCTTGGTACAGGGCAATCAGCCCCAGCATTTT
v_gene: TRBV6-1; abundance: NA; j_gene: TRBJ1-4; d_gene: NA; CDR3aa: CASSEWDWSEKLFF; CDR3nt: TGTGCCAGCAGTGAATGGGACTGGAGTGAAAAACTGTTTTTT
v_gene: TRBV5-6; abundance: NA; j_gene: TRBJ2-4; d_gene: TRBD1; CDR3aa: CASSAGTVNAIQYF; CDR3nt: TGTGCCAGCAGCGCCGGGACAGTGAATGCCATTCAGTACTTC
v_gene: TRBV6-5; abundance: NA; j_gene: TRBJ1-3; d_gene: NA; CDR3aa: CASRGQGDSGNTIYF; CDR3nt: TGTGCCAGCAGGGGCCAAGGGGACTCTGGAAACACCATATATTTT
v_gene: TRBV30; abundance: NA; j_gene: TRBJ1-1; d_gene: TRBD1; CDR3aa: CAWTGDRLSGAFF; CDR3nt: TGTGCCTGGACGGGGGACAGGCTTTCAGGAGCTTTCTTT
v_gene: TRBV19; abundance: NA; j_gene: TRBJ2-3; d_gene: NA; CDR3aa: CATTQRDWFLNTQYF; CDR3nt: TGTGCCACCACACAGAGGGACTGGTTTTTAAATACGCAGTATTTT
v_gene: TRBV5-1; abundance: NA; j_gene: TRBJ2-5; d_gene: TRBD2; CDR3aa: CASSALRGGALRETQYF; CDR3nt: TGCGCCAGCAGCGCCCTCCGGGGGGGTGCGCTTCGGGAGACCCAGTACTTC